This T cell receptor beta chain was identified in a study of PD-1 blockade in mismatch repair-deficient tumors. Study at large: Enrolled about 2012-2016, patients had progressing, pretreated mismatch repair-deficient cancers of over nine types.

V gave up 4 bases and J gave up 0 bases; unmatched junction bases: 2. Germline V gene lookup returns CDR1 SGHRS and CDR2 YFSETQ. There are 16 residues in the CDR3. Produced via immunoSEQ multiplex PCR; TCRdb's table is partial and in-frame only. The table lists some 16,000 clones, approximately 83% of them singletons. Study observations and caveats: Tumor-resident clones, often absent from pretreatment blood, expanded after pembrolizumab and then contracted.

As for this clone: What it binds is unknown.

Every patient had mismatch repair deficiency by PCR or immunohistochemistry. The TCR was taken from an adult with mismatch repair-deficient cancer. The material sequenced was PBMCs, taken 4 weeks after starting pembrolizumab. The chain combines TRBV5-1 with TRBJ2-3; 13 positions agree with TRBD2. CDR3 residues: CASSPGLAGSTDTQYF. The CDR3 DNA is TGCGCCAGCAGCCCGGGACTAGCGGGAAGCACAGATACGCAGTATTTT.